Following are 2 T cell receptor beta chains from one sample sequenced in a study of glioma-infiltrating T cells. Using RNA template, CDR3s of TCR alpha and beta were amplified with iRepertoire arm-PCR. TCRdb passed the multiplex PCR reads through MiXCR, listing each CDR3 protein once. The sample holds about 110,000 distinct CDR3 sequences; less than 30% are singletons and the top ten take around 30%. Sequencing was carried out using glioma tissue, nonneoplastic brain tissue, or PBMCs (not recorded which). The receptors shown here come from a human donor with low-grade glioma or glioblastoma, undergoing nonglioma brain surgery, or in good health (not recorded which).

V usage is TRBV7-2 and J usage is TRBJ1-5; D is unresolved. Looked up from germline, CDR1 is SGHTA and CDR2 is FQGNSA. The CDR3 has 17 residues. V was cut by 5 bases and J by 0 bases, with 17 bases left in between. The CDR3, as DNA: TGTGCCAGCAGCCCCCGGCCCGGCGGCCTTAGCAATCAGCCCCAGCATTTT. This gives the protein CASSPRPGGLSNQPQHF.

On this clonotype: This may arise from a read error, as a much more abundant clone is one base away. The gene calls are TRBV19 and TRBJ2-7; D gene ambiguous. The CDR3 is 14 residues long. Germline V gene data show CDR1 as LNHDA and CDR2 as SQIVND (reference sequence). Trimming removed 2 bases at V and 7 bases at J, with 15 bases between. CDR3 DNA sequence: TGTGCCAGTAGTATAACCCGAGACGGGCGGGAGCAGTACTTC. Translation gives CASSITRDGREQYF. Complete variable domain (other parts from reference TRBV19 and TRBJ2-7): DGGITQSPKYLFRKEGQNVTLSCEQNLNHDAMYWYRQDPGQGLRLIYYSQIVNDFQKGDIAEGYSVSREKKESFPLTVTSAQKNPTAFYLCASSITRDGREQYFGPGTRLTVT.